Only a few counts were recorded for the clone carrying this T cell receptor (beta chain). Germline CDR1 and CDR2: LNHDA and SQIVND (reference sequence). Trimming pared 4 bases from V and 0 bases from J, leaving 15 bases between. The CDR3 extends over 17 amino acids. This entry is derived from a study of spatial heterogeneity in lung cancer. TCRdb reanalysed the 5' RACE reads using MiXCR and keeps one entry per CDR3 protein. Counted here are some 120,000 distinct CDR3 sequences, 12% occurring once; the ten biggest clones make up about 15%. Stated time point: blood at routine non-recurrence follow-up after resection. Unsorted tumor, nontumor lung tissue or cryopreserved PBMC supplied the whole RNA.

The clonotype originates from a male donor with early-stage non-small cell lung cancer. The chain carries TRBV19 and TRBJ2-2; D is perhaps TRBD1 (6 bases). Sequencing used PBMCs, obtained at follow-up. The CDR3 DNA reads as TGTGCCAGTAGTACAAGACAGGCTTCCTCGAACACCGGGGAGCTGTTTTTT. It specifies CASSTRQASSNTGELFF.